This TCR beta chain was profiled in a study of identical twins. Germline V gives CDR1 DFQATT, CDR2 SNEGSKA (reference sequence). V shed 4 bases and J shed 4 bases, with 11 bases lying between them. The CDR3 is made up of 13 amino acids. TCRdb reprocessed the 5' RACE reads with MiXCR, giving one entry per CDR3 protein. The data show about 100,000 distinct CDR3 sequences, with under 7% seen just once and 9.5% to 15% held by the top ten. This clonotype has a count of ten or more. What was sequenced was memory T cells sorted from blood. This chain links TRBV20-1 with TRBJ1-5; D remains ambiguous. The source of this sequence is a woman in her forties or fifties in good health. The CDR3 loop reads CSATERRNQPQHF. CDR3 DNA: TGCAGTGCTACCGAGAGGAGGAATCAGCCCCAGCATTTT.